The T cell receptor (beta chain) under discussion was sequenced for a study of T-cell memory formation after mild COVID-19. This CDR3 region has 13 residues. The germline gives CDR1 SGHDT, CDR2 YYEEEE. Trimming removed 5 bases from V and 9 bases from J; junction bases left unmatched: 4. TCRdb redid the calling of the 5' RACE reads with MiXCR, one entry per CDR3 protein. The sample includes 400,000 to 550,000 distinct CDR3 sequences, roughly 25% of them seen just once. The origin of this receptor is an adult woman who had mild COVID-19 (a few samples of this study predate the infection). Cell type and time point are not known. Sequenced sample: PBMCs or a T cell subset sorted from them (not recorded which). The rearrangement joins TRBV5-6 to TRBJ2-1; 11 bases agree with TRBD2. As DNA, the CDR3 is TGTGCCAGCAGACTAGCGGGAGTTGGTGAGCAGTTCTTC. It translates to CASRLAGVGEQFF.